Below, one T cell receptor beta chain is given with its context. This clone was recorded once. The clone's antigen remains unknown. An end of the junction does not agree with germline; a read error may underlie this. CDR1 and CDR2 are drawn from the germline V gene (reference sequence): SGHKS, YYEKEE. The CDR3, from cysteine to phenylalanine, totals 14 residues. Just CDR3 DNA is preserved here, 42 bases in frame from base 1. TCRbeta CDR3 regions were sequenced with the immunoSEQ Assay. After extraction, genomic DNA underwent amplification by bias-controlled multiplex PCR, followed by high-throughput sequencing. The study's own analysis went as follows. To quantify the absolute abundance of every unique TCRbeta CDR3 region, sequences were collapsed and filtered. T cell fraction was estimated by normalization of TCRbeta template counts to usable DNA, with usable DNA being measured through amplification of reference genes present in all nucleated cells. Repertoire TCRs were annotated as SARS-CoV-2-specific when V gene, CDR3 amino acid sequence and J gene were exactly matched to a known reactive TCR set. The reference SARS-CoV-2 TCR set came from MIRA and was filtered for enrichment in COVID-19-positive ImmuneCODE repertoires, removing public or cross-reactive TCRs. Using the MIRA antigens, annotated TCRs were further analysed by specific ORF or by position within an ORF. Breadth was defined as the number of annotated unique rearrangements divided by the total number of unique productive rearrangements, and depth was defined as the summed frequency of the annotated unique rearrangements. TCR breadth was compared between groups using two-sided Wilcoxon rank-sum tests. TCRdb provides this immuneACCESS table in a form limited to in-frame rearrangements. Some clones are lacking; in checked studies, under half of them reflect an unresolved V gene, and why the rest are absent is not known. V and J calls and clone size are given by that table; D and trimming were obtained from the DNA. The sample table records approximately 400,000 clones; about 91% of these occur just once. Jointly, the top ten make up around 4% of the sample.

The time point label on this specimen signifies: individuals recovered from natural SARS-CoV-2 infection. The sample is drawn from a study of Ad26.COV2.S vaccination and SARS-CoV-2 variants (dated by TCRdb to the early 2020s). In terms of the full investigation: Sequencing of the TCRbeta repertoire served to evaluate the specificity and breadth of SARS-CoV-2-reactive T cell receptors following Ad26.COV2.S vaccination. The TCR-sequenced set comprised approximately 30 samples: some 20 Ad26.COV2.S vaccine recipients, 5 placebo recipients and 8 SARS-CoV-2 convalescent individuals.

Study-wide conclusions, independent of this receptor: Vaccine and placebo recipients had comparable non-spike TCR breadth, which fits with the vaccine containing only spike. After vaccination, spike-specific CD8+ and CD4+ T cell responses were reported to show substantial breadth. Higher spike-specific TCR breadth was observed in Ad26.COV2.S recipients than in placebo recipients (P = 0.0014). The authors noted that the TCR breadth and depth analyses may have underestimated total T cell responses.

This chain joins TRBV5-5 to TRBJ1-5; D gene: possibly TRBD1, on 6 matching bases. This specimen was peripheral blood, taken after recovery from COVID-19. This receptor was obtained from a human donor who had recovered from COVID-19. CDR3 region: CASSLQGGRQLQHF. The bases read TGTGCCAGCAGCCTACAGGGAGGGCGTCAGCTCCAGCATTTT.